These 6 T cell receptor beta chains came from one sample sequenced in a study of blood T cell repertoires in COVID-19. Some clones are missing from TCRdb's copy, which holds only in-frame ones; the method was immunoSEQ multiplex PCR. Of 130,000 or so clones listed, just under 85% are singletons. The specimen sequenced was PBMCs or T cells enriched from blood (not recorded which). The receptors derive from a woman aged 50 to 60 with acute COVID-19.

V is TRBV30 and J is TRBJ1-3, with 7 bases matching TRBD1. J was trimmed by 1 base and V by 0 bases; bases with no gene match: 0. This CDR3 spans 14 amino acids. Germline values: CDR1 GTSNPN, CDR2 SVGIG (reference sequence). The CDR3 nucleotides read TGTGCCTGGAGTGTGGGACAGTCTGGAAACACCATATATTTT. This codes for CAWSVGQSGNTIYF.

The chain's CDR3 is CASSLTQGPGHGQYF. The CDR3 nucleotides read TGTGCCAGCAGCTTAACGCAGGGCCCGGGTCACGGGCAGTACTTC. The rearrangement links TRBV7-9 to TRBJ2-7; TRBD1 is a possible D gene (5 bases). The CDR3 contains 15 residues. The V and J ends lost 2 bases and 9 bases respectively, with 20 bases between them. CDR1 SEHNR and CDR2 FQNEAQ come from the germline V gene (reference sequence). The full variable domain, its missing parts supplied by reference TRBV7-9 and TRBJ2-7, is DTGVSQNPRHKITKRGQNVTFRCDPISEHNRLYWYRQTLGQGPEFLTYFQNEAQLEKSRLLSDRFSAERPKGSFSTLEIQRTEQGDSAMYLCASSLTQGPGHGQYFGPGTRLTVT.

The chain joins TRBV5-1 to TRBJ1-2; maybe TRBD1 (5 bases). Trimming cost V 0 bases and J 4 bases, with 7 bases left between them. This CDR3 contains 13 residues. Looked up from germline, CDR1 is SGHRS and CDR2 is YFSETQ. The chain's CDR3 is CASSLDRFYGYTF. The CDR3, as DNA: TGCGCCAGCAGCTTGGACAGGTTCTATGGCTACACCTTC.

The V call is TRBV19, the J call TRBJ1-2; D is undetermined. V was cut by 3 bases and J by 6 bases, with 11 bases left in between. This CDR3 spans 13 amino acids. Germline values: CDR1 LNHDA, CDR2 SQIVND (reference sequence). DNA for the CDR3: TGTGCCAGTAGTATGTGGAGGGCTAATGGCTACACCTTC. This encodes CASSMWRANGYTF.

CDR3 sequence (DNA): TGTGCCACCAGCAGAGAGGGACAGGGGAATCAGCCCCAGCATTTT. Translated, it gives CATSREGQGNQPQHF. J is TRBJ1-5 and V is TRBV15; 10 bases agree with TRBD1. Germline CDR1 and CDR2: LNHNV and YYDKDF (reference sequence). This CDR3 is built from 15 residues. Germline trimming cut 0 bases from V and 4 bases from J; bases unmatched to any gene: 0. Full variable domain (rest looked up from reference TRBV15 and TRBJ1-5): DAMVIQNPRYQVTQFGKPVTLSCSQTLNHNVMYWYQQKSSQAPKLLFHYYDKDFNNEADTPDNFQSRRPNTSFCFLDIRSPGLGDTAMYLCATSREGQGNQPQHFGDGTRLSIL.

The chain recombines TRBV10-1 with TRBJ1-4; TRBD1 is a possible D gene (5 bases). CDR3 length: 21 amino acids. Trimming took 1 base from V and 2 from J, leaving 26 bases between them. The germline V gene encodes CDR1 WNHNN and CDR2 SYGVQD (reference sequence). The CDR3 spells CASSEYSCALGRKETNEKLFF. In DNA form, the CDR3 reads TGCGCCAGCAGTGAGTACTCGTGTGCGCTGGGGCGAAAGGAGACTAATGAAAAACTGTTTTTT.